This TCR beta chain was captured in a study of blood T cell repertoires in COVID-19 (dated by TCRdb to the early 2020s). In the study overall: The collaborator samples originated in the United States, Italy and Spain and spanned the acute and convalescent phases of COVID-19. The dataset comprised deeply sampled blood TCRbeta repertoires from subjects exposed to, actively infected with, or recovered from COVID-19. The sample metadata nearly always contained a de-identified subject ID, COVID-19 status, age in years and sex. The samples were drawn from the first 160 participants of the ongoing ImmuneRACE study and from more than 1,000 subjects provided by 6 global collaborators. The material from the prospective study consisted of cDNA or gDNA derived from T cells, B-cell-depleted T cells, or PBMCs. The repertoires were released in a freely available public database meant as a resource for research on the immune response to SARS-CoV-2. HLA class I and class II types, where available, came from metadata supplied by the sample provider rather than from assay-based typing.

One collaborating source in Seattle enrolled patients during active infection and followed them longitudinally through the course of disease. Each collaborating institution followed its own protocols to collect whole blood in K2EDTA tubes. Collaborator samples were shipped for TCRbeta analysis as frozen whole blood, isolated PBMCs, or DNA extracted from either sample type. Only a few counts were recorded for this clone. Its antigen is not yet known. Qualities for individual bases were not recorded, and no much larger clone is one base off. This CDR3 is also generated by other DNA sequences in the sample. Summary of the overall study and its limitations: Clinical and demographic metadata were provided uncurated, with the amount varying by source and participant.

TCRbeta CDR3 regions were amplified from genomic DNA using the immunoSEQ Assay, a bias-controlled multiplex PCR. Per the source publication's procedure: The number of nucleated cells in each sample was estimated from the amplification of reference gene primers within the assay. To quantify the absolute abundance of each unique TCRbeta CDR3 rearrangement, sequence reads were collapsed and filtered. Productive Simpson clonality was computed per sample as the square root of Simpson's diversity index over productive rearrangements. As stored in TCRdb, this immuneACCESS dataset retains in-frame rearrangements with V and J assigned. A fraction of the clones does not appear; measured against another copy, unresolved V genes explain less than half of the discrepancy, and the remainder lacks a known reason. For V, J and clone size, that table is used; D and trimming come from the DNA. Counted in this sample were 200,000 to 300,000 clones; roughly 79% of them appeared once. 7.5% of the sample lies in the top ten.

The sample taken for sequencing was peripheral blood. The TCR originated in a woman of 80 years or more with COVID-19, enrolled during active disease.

In nucleotides, the sequence is TGTGCCAGCAGTTACTCGACAGGGGGGGGAAACACCATATATTTT. It codes for CASSYSTGGGNTIYF. The V and J genes are TRBV6-5 and TRBJ1-3, with 9 bases aligning to TRBD1. V is cut back by 0 bases and J by 4 bases, with 1 base in the junction unmatched. From its cysteine to its phenylalanine, the CDR3 spans 15 amino acids. Only the CDR3 DNA stays, 45 bases, in frame from base 1. CDR1 is given as MNHEY and CDR2 as SVGAGI, both from the germline V gene.